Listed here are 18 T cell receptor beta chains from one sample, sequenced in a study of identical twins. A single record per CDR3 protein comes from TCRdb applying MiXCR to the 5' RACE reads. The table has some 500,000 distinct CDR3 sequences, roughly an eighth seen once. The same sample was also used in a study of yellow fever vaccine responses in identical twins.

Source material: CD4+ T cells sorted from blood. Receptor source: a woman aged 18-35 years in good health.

The CDR3 loop reads CASSVTTTGAGNTIYF. The CDR3 nucleotides read TGTGCCAGCAGCGTAACGACGACAGGAGCGGGCAACACCATATATTTT. This chain uses TRBV7-8 with TRBJ1-3, with D perhaps TRBD1 (6 bases). Deletions cut 5 bases from V and 7 bases from J, with 21 bases between. CDR1 is SGHVS and CDR2 is FQNEAQ in the germline V gene. The CDR3 contains 16 residues. The variable domain in full, completed from reference TRBV7-8 and TRBJ1-3, reads GAGVSQSPRYKVAKRGQDVALRCDPISGHVSLFWYQQALGQGPEFLTYFQNEAQLDKSGLPSDRFFAERPEGSVSTLKIQRTQQEDSAVYLCASSVTTTGAGNTIYFGEGSWLTVV.

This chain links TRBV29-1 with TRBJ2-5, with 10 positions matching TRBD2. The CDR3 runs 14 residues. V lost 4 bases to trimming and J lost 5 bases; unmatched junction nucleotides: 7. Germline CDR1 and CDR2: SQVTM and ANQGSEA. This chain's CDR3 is CSVGLAGAGETQYF. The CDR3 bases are TGCAGCGTTGGGCTAGCGGGAGCGGGTGAGACCCAGTACTTC.

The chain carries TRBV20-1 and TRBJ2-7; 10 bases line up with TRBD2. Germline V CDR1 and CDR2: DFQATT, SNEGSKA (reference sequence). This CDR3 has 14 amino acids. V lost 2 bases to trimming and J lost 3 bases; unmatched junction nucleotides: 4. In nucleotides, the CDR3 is TGCAGTGCTAGAATGTCTAGCGGGGGCTACGAGCAGTACTTC. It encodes CSARMSSGGYEQYF.

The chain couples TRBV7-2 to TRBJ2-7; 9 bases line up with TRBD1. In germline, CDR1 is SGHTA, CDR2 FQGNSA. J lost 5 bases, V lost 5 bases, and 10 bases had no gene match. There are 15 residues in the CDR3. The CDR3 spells CASSEAGTGFHEQYF. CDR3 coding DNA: TGTGCCAGCAGCGAAGCCGGGACAGGGTTCCACGAGCAGTACTTC. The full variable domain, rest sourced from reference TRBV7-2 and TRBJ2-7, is GAGVSQSPSNKVTEKGKDVELRCDPISGHTALYWYRQSLGQGLEFLIYFQGNSAPDKSGLPSDRFSAERTGGSVSTLTIQRTQQEDSAVYLCASSEAGTGFHEQYFGPGTRLTVT.

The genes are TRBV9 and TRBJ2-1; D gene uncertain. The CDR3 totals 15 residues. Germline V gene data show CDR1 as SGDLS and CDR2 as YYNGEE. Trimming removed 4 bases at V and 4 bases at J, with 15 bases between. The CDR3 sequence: CASSLRPDGYNEQFF. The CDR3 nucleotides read TGTGCCAGCAGCCTTCGCCCTGATGGATACAATGAGCAGTTCTTC.

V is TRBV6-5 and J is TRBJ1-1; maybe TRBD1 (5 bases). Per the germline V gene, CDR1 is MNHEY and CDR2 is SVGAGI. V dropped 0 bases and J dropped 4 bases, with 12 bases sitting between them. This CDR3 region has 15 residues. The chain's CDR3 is CASSYSAGWATEAFF. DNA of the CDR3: TGTGCCAGCAGTTACTCGGCAGGGTGGGCCACTGAAGCTTTCTTT.

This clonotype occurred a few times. CDR3 sequence reads: CASSLERQGEQYF. For the CDR3, the DNA is TGTGCCAGCAGCTTAGAGCGACAGGGCGAGCAGTACTTC. The chain employs TRBV7-6 and TRBJ2-7, with 7 nucleotides matching TRBD1. CDR3 length: 13 residues. V was pared by 1 base and J by 6 bases, with 3 bases of the junction left unmatched. Germline loops: CDR1 SGHVS, CDR2 FNYEAQ.

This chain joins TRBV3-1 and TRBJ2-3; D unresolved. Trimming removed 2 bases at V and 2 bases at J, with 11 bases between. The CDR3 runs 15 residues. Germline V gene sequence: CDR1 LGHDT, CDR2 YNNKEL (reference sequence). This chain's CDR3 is CASSQQPTATDTQYF. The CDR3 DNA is TGTGCCAGCAGCCAACAACCCACCGCCACAGATACGCAGTATTTT.

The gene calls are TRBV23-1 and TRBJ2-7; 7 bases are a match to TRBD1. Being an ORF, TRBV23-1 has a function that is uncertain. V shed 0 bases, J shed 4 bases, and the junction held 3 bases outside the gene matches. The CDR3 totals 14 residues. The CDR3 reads CASSQSGQTYEQYF. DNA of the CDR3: TGCGCCAGCAGTCAATCGGGACAGACGTACGAGCAGTACTTC.

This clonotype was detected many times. DNA for the CDR3: TGTGCCAGCAGATCGACAGGGGGTCTCACAGATACGCAGTATTTT. Amino acid sequence: CASRSTGGLTDTQYF. The V gene is TRBV12-3 or TRBV12-4, the J gene TRBJ2-3, with 9 bases matching TRBD1. The V gene end was trimmed by 6 bases and the J gene end by 2 bases; junction bases not matched to a gene: 6. The CDR3 has 15 amino acids.

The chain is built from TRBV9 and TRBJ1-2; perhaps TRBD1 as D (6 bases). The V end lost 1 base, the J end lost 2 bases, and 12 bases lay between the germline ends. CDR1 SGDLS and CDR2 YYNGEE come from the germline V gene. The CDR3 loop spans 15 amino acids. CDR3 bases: TGTGCCAGCAGCGTAAAACAGGGCGGAAACTATGGCTACACCTTC. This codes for CASSVKQGGNYGYTF.

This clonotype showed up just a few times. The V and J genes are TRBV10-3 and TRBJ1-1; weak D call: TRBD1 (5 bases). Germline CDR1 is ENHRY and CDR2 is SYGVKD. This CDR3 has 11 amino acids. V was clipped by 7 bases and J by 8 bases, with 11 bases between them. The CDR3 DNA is TGTGCCATCAATCGGGGACGGGAAGCTTTCTTT. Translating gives CAINRGREAFF.

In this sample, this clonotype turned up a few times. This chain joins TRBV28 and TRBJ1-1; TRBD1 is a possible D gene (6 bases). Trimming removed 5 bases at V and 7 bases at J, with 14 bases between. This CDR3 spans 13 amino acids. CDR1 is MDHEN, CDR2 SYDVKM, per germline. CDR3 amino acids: CASSEQGTIEAFF. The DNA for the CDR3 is TGTGCCAGCAGTGAACAGGGTACCATTGAAGCTTTCTTT. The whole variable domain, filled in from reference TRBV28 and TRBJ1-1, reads DVKVTQSSRYLVKRTGEKVFLECVQDMDHENMFWYRQDPGLGLRLIYFSYDVKMKEKGDIPEGYSVSREKKERFSLILESASTNQTSMYLCASSEQGTIEAFFGQGTRLTVV.

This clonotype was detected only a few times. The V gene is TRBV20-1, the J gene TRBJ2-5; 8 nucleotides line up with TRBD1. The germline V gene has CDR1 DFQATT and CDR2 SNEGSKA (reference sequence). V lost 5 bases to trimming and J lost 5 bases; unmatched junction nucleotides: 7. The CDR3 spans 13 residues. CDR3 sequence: CSALPRGRETQYF. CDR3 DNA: TGCAGTGCTTTACCCAGGGGGCGGGAGACCCAGTACTTC.

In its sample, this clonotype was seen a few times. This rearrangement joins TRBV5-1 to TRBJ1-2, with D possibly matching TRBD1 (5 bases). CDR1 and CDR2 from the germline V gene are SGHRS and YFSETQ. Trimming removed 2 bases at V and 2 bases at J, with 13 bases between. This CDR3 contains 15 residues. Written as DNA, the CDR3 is TGCGCCAGCAGCTTCAATACCAACAGGAACTATGGCTACACCTTC. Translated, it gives CASSFNTNRNYGYTF.

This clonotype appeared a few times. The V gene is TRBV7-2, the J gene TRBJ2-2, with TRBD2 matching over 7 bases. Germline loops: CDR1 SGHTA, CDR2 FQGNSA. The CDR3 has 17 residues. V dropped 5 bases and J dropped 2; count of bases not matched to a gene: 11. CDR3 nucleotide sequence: TGTGCCAGCAGCCGACTTACTAGCGACCCTAACACCGGGGAGCTGTTTTTT. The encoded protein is CASSRLTSDPNTGELFF.

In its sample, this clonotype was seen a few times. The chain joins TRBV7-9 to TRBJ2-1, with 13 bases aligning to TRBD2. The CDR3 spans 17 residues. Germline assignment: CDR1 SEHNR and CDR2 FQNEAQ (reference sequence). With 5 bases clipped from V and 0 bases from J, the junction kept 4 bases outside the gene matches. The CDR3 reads CASSPWTSGSSYNEQFF. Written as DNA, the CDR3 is TGTGCCAGCAGCCCTTGGACTAGCGGGAGCTCCTACAATGAGCAGTTCTTC.

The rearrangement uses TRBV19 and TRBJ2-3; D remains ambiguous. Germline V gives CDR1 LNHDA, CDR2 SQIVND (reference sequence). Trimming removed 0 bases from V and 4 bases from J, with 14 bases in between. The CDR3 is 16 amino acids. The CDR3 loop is CASSIDRVKGADTQYF. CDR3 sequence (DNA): TGTGCCAGTAGTATAGATCGGGTGAAGGGCGCAGATACGCAGTATTTT.